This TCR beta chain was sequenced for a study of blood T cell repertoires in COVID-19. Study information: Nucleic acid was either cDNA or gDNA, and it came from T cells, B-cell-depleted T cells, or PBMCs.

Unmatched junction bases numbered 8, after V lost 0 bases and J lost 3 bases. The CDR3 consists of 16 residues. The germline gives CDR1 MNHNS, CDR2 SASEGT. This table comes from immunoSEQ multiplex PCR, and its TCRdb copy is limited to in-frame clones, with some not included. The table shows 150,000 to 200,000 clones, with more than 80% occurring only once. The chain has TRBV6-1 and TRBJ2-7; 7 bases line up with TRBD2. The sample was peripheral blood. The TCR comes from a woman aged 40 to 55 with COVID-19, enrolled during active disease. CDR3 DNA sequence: TGTGCCAGCAGTGAAGCGGCGGGTGGCGGGAGCTACGAGCAGTACTTC. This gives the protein CASSEAAGGGSYEQYF.